Included here is one TCR beta chain sequence, with context. Assay: immunoSEQ multiplex PCR; the TCRdb copy retains only in-frame clones and omits some. Of 600,000 to 700,000 clones listed, around 73% were seen once; the top ten hold around 1.8%. This record belongs to a study of shared clonotypes between healthy human individuals. Germline V CDR1 and CDR2: SGHRS, YFSETQ. V lost 7 bases, J lost 3 bases, and 4 bases stayed unmatched. This CDR3 comprises 14 residues. The source of this sequence is a woman between 25 and 40 years old in good health. This rearrangement joins TRBV5-1 to TRBJ2-2, with 9 bases identical to TRBD2. Sequencing was carried out using memory CD4+ T cells sorted from blood. Indicated subset: CD45RA-negative fraction. CDR3 nucleotide sequence: TGCGCCAGCGTTAGCGGGAGTGACACCGGGGAGCTGTTTTTT. As protein: CASVSGSDTGELFF. Using reference TRBV5-1 and TRBJ2-2 for the parts outside the CDR3, the full variable domain is KAGVTQTPRYLIKTRGQQVTLSCSPISGHRSVSWYQQTPGQGLQFLFEYFSETQRNKGNFPGRFSGRQFSNSRSEMNVSTLELGDSALYLCASVSGSDTGELFFGEGSRLTVL.